This is a list of T cell receptor beta chains from one sample in a study of T cell responses to AZD1222 COVID-19 vaccine. TCRdb's table, derived via immunoSEQ multiplex PCR, lists solely in-frame clones and lacks some. This table holds about 180,000 clones, more than 90% found once. The sequencing here drew on peripheral blood, taken on day 0 of AZD1222 vaccination. The source of these receptors is an adult in good health. The CDR3 runs from the conserved cysteine through the conserved F or W. D genes are given only for firm matches. Some rows mark clone size as missing; the rest say once, few, many or name a class of expanded clone.

size	J	D	V	DNA	CDR3
NA	TRBJ2-7	TRBD2	TRBV7-9	TGTGCCAGCAGCTTACGGGGGGAGGACGAGCAGTACTTC	CASSLRGEDEQYF
NA	TRBJ1-1	NA	TRBV6-1	TGTGCCAGCAGTGAAGGGGGGTCCGTCATATTGGGAGCTTTCTTT	CASSEGGSVILGAFF
once	TRBJ1-1	NA	TRBV5-6	TGTGCCAGCAGCTCCGGGCAGGCGATCCTGAACACTGAAGCTTTCTTT	CASSSGQAILNTEAFF
NA	TRBJ2-3	NA	TRBV20-1	TGCAGTGCTAGTCCTAGTTCAGGCACAGATACGCAGTATTTT	CSASPSSGTDTQYF
NA	TRBJ1-2	TRBD1	TRBV3-1/TRBV3-2	TGTGCCAGCAGCCTCGGGACAGGATATGGCTACACCTTC	CASSLGTGYGYTF
once	TRBJ1-1	NA	TRBV18	TGTGCCAGCTCAGTGAGGACGGCCGCGGTTAAGGCTTTCTTT	CASSVRTAAVKAFF
NA	TRBJ2-3	TRBD2	TRBV11-2	TGTGCCAGCAGCCCCGGGGAGCGGGAGAGGGGTGGTACGCAGTATTTT	CASSPGERERGGTQYF
NA	TRBJ2-1	NA	TRBV6-4	TGTGCCAGCAGTGACGGGCTAGCGAGATCCTACAATGAGCAGTTCTTC	CASSDGLARSYNEQFF
NA	TRBJ1-2	NA	TRBV25-1	TGTGCCAGCAGCCCCGACATTAACTATGGCTACACCTTC	CASSPDINYGYTF
NA	TRBJ2-7	NA	TRBV5-1	TGCGCCAGCAGCTTGGAGGCGGGGAGTTACGAGCAGTACTTC	CASSLEAGSYEQYF
NA	TRBJ1-1	NA	TRBV29-1	TGCAGCGTTGGCCCATTTCTTCGACAGAACACTGAAGCTTTCTTT	CSVGPFLRQNTEAFF
NA	TRBJ2-1	TRBD1	TRBV27	TGTGCCAGCAGTTGGGGACAGGGGTTTGGGGACAATGAGCAGTTCTTC	CASSWGQGFGDNEQFF
NA	TRBJ2-5	NA	TRBV5-4	TGTGCCAGCAGCCCCTGGGAATTACAAGAGACCCAGTACTTC	CASSPWELQETQYF
NA	TRBJ1-4	NA	TRBV6-5	TGTGCCAGCAGTTACTCGATAGGCAGTAATGAAAAACTGTTTTTT	CASSYSIGSNEKLFF
once	TRBJ1-2	TRBD1	TRBV20-1	TGCAGTGCTAGTATAGGGGGCGAGAACTATGGCTACACCTTC	CSASIGGENYGYTF
NA	TRBJ2-7	TRBD1	TRBV18	TGTGCCAGCTCACCTTCAGGGGGAGCCTACGAGCAGTACTTC	CASSPSGGAYEQYF
NA	TRBJ2-7	TRBD2	TRBV7-2	TGTGCCAGCAGCTTATTAGCGGGAGTGGGAGAGCAGTACTTC	CASSLLAGVGEQYF
NA	TRBJ1-4	TRBD1	TRBV30	TGTGCCTGGAACAATGGGGACAGAGCTAATGAAAAACTGTTTTTT	CAWNNGDRANEKLFF
NA	TRBJ1-1	NA	TRBV12-3/TRBV12-4	TGTGCCAGCCTACAGACAAACACTGAAGCTTTCTTT	CASLQTNTEAFF
NA	TRBJ2-1	TRBD2	TRBV11-2	TGTGCCAGCAGCACCAGCGGGAGGAAGCATGAGCAGTTCTTC	CASSTSGRKHEQFF
NA	TRBJ1-2	NA	TRBV6-1	TGTGCCAGCAGTGAAGCACCGGGTCCTTATGGCTACACCTTC	CASSEAPGPYGYTF
NA	TRBJ2-6	TRBD1	TRBV5-1	TGCGCCAGCAGCTTGACCGCCGGGGACAGGGTCGTAGGGGCCAACGTCCTGACTTTC	CASSLTAGDRVVGANVLTF
NA	TRBJ2-2	NA	TRBV11-2	TGTGCCAGCAGCTTAGAAGTCTATTCGAACACCGGGGAGCTGTTTTTT	CASSLEVYSNTGELFF
NA	TRBJ2-7	NA	TRBV20-1	TGCAGTGCTAGAGAAGGGACGGAGCAGTACTTC	CSAREGTEQYF
NA	TRBJ1-1	NA	TRBV18	TGTGCCAGCTCACTGGCAGCGGGTGAAGCTTTCTTT	CASSLAAGEAFF